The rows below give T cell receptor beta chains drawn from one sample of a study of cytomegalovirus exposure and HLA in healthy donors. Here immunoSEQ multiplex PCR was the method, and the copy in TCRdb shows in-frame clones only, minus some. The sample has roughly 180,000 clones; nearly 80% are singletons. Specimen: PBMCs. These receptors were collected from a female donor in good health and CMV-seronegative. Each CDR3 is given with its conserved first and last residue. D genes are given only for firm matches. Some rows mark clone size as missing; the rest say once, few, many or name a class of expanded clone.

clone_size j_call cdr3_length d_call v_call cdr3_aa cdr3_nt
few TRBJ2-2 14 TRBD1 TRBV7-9 CSSSLIQGSGELFF TGTTCCAGCAGCTTAATACAGGGGAGCGGGGAGCTGTTTTTT
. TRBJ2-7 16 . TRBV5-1 CASSFRVGRGSYEQYF TGCGCCAGCAGCTTTAGGGTTGGCAGGGGATCCTACGAGCAGTACTTC
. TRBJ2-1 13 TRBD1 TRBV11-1 CASTRTGVTEQFF TGTGCCAGCACCCGGACAGGGGTGACTGAGCAGTTCTTC
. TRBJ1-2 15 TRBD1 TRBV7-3 CASSFTGQGSGGYTF TGTGCCAGCAGCTTCACGGGACAGGGTTCTGGTGGCTACACCTTC
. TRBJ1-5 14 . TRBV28 CASLRWGGNQPQHF TGTGCCAGCCTCCGATGGGGGGGCAATCAGCCCCAGCATTTT
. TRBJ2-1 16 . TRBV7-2 CASSLDGRKFYNEQFF TGTGCCAGCAGCTTAGATGGGAGGAAGTTCTACAATGAGCAGTTCTTC
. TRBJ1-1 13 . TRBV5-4 CASSYGINTEAFF TGTGCCAGCAGCTACGGGATTAACACTGAAGCTTTCTTT
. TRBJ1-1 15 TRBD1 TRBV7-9 CSSSLMGQGITEAFF TGTTCCAGCAGCTTAATGGGACAGGGGATCACTGAAGCTTTCTTT
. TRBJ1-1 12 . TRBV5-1 CASSWEGHEAFF TGCGCCAGCAGCTGGGAAGGACATGAAGCTTTCTTT
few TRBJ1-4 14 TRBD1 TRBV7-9 CASSEGTVNEKLFF TGTGCCAGCAGCGAGGGGACAGTTAATGAAAAACTGTTTTTT
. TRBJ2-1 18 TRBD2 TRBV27 CASSLSAGLALSYNEQFF TGTGCCAGCAGTTTATCGGCGGGACTAGCGCTCTCCTACAATGAGCAGTTCTTC
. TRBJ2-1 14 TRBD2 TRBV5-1 CASSNGRETNEQFF TGCGCCAGCAGTAACGGGAGGGAGACCAATGAGCAGTTCTTC
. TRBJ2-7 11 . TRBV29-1 CSVVFRDEQYF TGCAGCGTTGTTTTCAGGGACGAGCAGTACTTC
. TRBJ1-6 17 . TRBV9 CASSVGAGVDVDSPLHF TGTGCCAGCAGCGTAGGGGCCGGGGTCGACGTTGATTCACCCCTCCACTTT
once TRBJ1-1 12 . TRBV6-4 CASRLANTEAFF TGTGCCAGCAGATTGGCGAACACTGAAGCTTTCTTT
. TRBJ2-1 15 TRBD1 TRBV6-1 CASTESQGALNEQFF TGTGCCAGCACCGAGAGCCAGGGGGCGCTCAATGAGCAGTTCTTC
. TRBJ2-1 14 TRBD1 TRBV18 CASSPYGTGNEQFF TGTGCCAGCTCACCATACGGGACAGGGAATGAGCAGTTCTTC
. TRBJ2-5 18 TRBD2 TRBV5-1 CASSRATIAGGTQETQYF TGCGCCAGCAGCCGTGCGACCATAGCGGGGGGAACCCAAGAGACCCAGTACTTC
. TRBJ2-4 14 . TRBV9 CASSVRGGKNIQYF TGTGCCAGCAGCGTTAGAGGGGGCAAAAACATTCAGTACTTC
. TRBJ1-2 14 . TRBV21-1 CASSAERGSEGYTF TGTGCCAGCAGCGCTGAGCGAGGTTCTGAAGGCTACACCTTC
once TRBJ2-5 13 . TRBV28 CASSLAGQQTQYF TGTGCCAGCAGTTTAGCGGGGCAACAGACCCAGTACTTC
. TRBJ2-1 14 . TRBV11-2 CASSLGHSGNEQFF TGTGCCAGCAGCTTAGGGCACTCGGGAAATGAGCAGTTCTTC